This T cell receptor beta chain was documented in a study of T-cell reconstitution after alpha-beta-depleted transplantation in children. Findings and limits, study-wide: At one year after transplant, newly produced T cells mostly accounted for T-cell counts and diversity.

Unique molecular identifiers were incorporated into the prepared TCRbeta library. TCRdb redid the calling of the PCR reads with MiXCR, one entry per CDR3 protein. The sample carries 580,000 or so distinct CDR3 sequences, about 21% recorded once. The ends were cut back, 0 bases at V and 0 bases at J, with 8 bases in the middle. The CDR3 is made up of 15 amino acids. The germline V gene encodes CDR1 MNHEY and CDR2 SVGAGI. About this clonotype itself: Its specificity is unknown.

The gene calls are TRBV6-5 and TRBJ1-1; a weak D match, TRBD1 (5 bases). Source: PBMCs, mostly from graft donor cells, taken 360 days after TCRalphabeta/CD19-depleted stem cell transplant. The source is a boy under two years old who had a stem cell transplant for acute myeloid leukemia, so the T cells may come from the graft donor. CDR3 in amino acids: CASSYSGQMNTEAFF. The CDR3 DNA is TGTGCCAGCAGTTACTCGGGGCAGATGAACACTGAAGCTTTCTTT.